The next 8 T cell receptor beta chains were all read from a single sample in a study of CD8 T cells in ankylosing spondylitis. Overall study results and limits: Seemingly characteristic of ankylosing spondylitis blood was a TCR beta motif consisting of about 8 highly homologous variants.

From the 5' RACE reads, TCRdb called clonotypes with MiXCR, one entry per CDR3 protein. The table lists 700,000 to 850,000 distinct CDR3 sequences, roughly 10% of them singletons. Their specific antigens are unknown. The sample taken for sequencing was blood, either unsorted or a sorted T cell fraction (not recorded which). The source of these receptors is a male donor with ankylosing spondylitis.

This clonotype has more than one count but fewer than ten. The chain uses TRBV20-1 and TRBJ2-2, with a possible D match to TRBD1 (7 bases). The CDR3 is made up of 13 amino acids. V shed 6 bases and J shed 6 bases, with 14 bases lying between them. Germline loops: CDR1 DFQATT, CDR2 SNEGSKA (reference sequence). CDR3: CSARGRIAGELFF. CDR3 DNA: TGCAGTGCCAGGGGGAGGATCGCCGGGGAGCTGTTTTTT.

The gene calls are TRBV6-2 or TRBV6-3 and TRBJ2-7; a possible D gene is TRBD2 (6 bases). Trimming pared 8 bases from V and 6 bases from J, leaving 14 bases between. The germline gives CDR1 MNHEY, CDR2 SVGEGT. The CDR3 runs to 12 residues. CDR3 DNA sequence: TGTGCCAGCCTCGGGACGGGGGTCGAGCAGTACTTC. As protein: CASLGTGVEQYF.

In this sample, this clonotype turned up a few times. This rearrangement joins TRBV18 to TRBJ2-1; no firm D call. Germline V lookup: CDR1 KGHSH, CDR2 LQKENI. V was shortened by 6 bases and J by 8 bases, with 14 bases between the two germline ends. This CDR3 spans 13 amino acids. The CDR3 sequence: CASSSRLDYEQFF. The CDR3 region has the DNA TGTGCCAGCTCCTCCCGCTTAGACTATGAGCAGTTCTTC.

This clonotype was detected only a few times. The chain has TRBV20-1 and TRBJ2-5; TRBD1 aligns across 8 bases. Germline CDR1 and CDR2: DFQATT and SNEGSKA (reference sequence). The CDR3 contains 15 residues. Trimming at V came to 6 bases and at J to 5 bases, leaving 14 bases not matched to a gene. The DNA for the CDR3 is TGCAGTGCATATCATCCCGGACAGGGCCGGGAGACCCAGTACTTC. Translation: CSAYHPGQGRETQYF.

This clonotype was found many times. V gene TRBV10-3 combines with J gene TRBJ2-7, with D perhaps TRBD1 or TRBD2 (5 bases each). CDR1 ENHRY and CDR2 SYGVKD come from the germline V gene. The CDR3 loop spans 14 amino acids. V shed 11 bases and J shed 6 bases, with 23 bases lying between them. CDR3 region: CAARDRGVFGEQYF. DNA for the CDR3: TGTGCCGCTCGGGACCGGGGAGTTTTCGGCGAGCAGTACTTC.

This clonotype appeared a few times. This chain connects TRBV6-5 to TRBJ2-2, with D maybe TRBD1 (6 bases). Between the trimmed V and J ends, which lost 0 bases and 0 bases, there was a span of 8 bases. This CDR3 spans 16 amino acids. Germline CDR1 is MNHEY and CDR2 is SVGAGI. The CDR3 loop is CASSYSSGANTGELFF. The CDR3 DNA reads as TGTGCCAGCAGTTACTCATCAGGGGCGAACACCGGGGAGCTGTTTTTT.

This clonotype was counted ten times or more. The V gene is TRBV29-1, the J gene TRBJ2-3; possible D gene TRBD1, 5 bases. V gave up 4 bases and J gave up 2 bases, with 13 bases separating them. Germline values: CDR1 SQVTM, CDR2 ANQGSEA. This CDR3 has 14 residues. DNA of the CDR3: TGCAGCGTTGTAAGGGGCAGGCCCACAGATACGCAGTATTTT. This encodes CSVVRGRPTDTQYF.

The chain couples TRBV28 to TRBJ2-1; D not resolved. The V gene's germline CDR1 is MDHEN and CDR2 SYDVKM. The CDR3 covers 15 residues. V gave up 3 bases and J gave up 3 bases, with 12 bases separating them. The DNA for the CDR3 is TGTGCCAGCAGTTTCGAGGCGAACTACTACAATGAGCAGTTCTTC. This translates into CASSFEANYYNEQFF.